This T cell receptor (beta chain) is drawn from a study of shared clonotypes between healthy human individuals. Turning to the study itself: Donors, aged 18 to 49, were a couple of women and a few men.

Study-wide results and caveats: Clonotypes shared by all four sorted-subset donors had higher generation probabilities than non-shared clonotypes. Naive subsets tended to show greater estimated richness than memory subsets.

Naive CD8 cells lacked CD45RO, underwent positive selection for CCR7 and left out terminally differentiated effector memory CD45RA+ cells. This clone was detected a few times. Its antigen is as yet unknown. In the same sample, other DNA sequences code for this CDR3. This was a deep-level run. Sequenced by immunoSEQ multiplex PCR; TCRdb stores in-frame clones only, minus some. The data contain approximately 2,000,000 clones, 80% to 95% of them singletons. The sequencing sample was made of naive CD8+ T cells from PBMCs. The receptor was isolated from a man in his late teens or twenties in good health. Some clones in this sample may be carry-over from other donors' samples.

The CDR3, as DNA: TGTGCCAGCAGTTTTACAGGTAACACTGAAGCTTTCTTT. Translated: CASSFTGNTEAFF. The V and J genes are TRBV6-5 and TRBJ1-1, with D tentatively TRBD1 (5 bases). The germline gives CDR1 MNHEY, CDR2 SVGAGI. Trimming cost V 4 bases and J 2 bases, with 8 bases left between them. The CDR3 has 13 residues.